The clone carrying this TCR beta chain was found once. Clones were sequenced by immunoSEQ multiplex PCR, and TCRdb holds only the in-frame ones, with some missing. Among about 84,000 clones listed, approximately 82% were seen once. CDR3 length: 14 amino acids. The germline V and J ends were trimmed by 1 base and 12 bases, with 16 bases remaining between them. Germline-derived CDR1 and CDR2 are SGHRS and YFSETQ. This sample was taken from a study of control samples from healthy donors and cancer patients. This clonotype originated in a man aged 55 to 70 with head and neck cancer. The chain combines TRBV5-1 with TRBJ1-4; D possibly corresponds to TRBD1 (5 bases). Specimen: PBMCs. CDR3 protein: CASSLWGETLELFF. CDR3 DNA sequence: TGCGCCAGCAGCTTGTGGGGGGAAACCTTAGAACTGTTTTTT.